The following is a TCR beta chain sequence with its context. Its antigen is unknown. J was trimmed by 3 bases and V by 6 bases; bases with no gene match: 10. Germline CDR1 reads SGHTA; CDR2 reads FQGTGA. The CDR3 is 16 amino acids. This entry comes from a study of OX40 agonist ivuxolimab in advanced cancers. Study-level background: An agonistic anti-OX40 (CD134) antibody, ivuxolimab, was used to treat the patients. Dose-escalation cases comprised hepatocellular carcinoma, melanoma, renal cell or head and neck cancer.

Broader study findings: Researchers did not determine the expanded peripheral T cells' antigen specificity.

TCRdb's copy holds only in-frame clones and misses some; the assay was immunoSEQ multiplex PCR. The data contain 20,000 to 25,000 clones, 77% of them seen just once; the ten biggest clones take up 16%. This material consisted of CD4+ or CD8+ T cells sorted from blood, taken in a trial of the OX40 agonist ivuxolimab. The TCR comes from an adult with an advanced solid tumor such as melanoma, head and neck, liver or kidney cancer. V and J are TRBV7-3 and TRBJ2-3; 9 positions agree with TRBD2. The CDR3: CASSLAAGGATDTQYF. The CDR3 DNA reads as TGTGCCAGCAGTTTGGCAGCGGGGGGCGCAACAGATACGCAGTATTTT.